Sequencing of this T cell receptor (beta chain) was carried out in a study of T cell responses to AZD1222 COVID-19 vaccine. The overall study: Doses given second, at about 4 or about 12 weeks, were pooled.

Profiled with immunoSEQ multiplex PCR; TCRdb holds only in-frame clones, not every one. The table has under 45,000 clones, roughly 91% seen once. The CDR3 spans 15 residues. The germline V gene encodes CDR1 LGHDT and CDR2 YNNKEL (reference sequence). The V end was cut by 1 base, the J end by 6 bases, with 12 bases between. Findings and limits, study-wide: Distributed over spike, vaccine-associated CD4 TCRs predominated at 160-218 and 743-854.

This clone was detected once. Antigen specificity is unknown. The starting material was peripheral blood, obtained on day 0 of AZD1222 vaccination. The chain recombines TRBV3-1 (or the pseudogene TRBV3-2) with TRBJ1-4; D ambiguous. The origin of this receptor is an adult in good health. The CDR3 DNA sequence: TGTGCCAGCAGCCAAGGGCCCGGTCGTGATGAAAAACTGTTTTTT. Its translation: CASSQGPGRDEKLFF.